This T cell receptor beta chain was profiled in a study of T-cell reconstitution after alpha-beta-depleted transplantation in children. Unique molecular identifiers were used in preparing the TCRbeta library. TCRdb re-called the PCR reads through MiXCR, storing one row per CDR3 protein. This table has some 600,000 distinct CDR3 sequences, roughly 13% appearing once. Notes on the study in general: Newly produced T cells mostly accounted for T-cell counts and diversity one year post-transplant.

A remark on this clonotype: Antigen unknown.

Germline assignment: CDR1 SGHTA and CDR2 FQGNSA. The CDR3 is made up of 14 amino acids. V shed 0 bases and J shed 2 bases, with 8 bases lying between them. The sequencing used PBMCs, mostly from graft donor cells, collected 360 days after TCRalphabeta/CD19-depleted stem cell transplant. This chain joins TRBV7-2 and TRBJ2-7, with D possibly TRBD1 on 5 matching bases. This TCR came from a male patient between 5 and 17 years old who had a stem cell transplant for acute myeloid leukemia, so the T cells may come from the graft donor. The CDR3 loop is CASSLARQPYEQYF. The CDR3 coding sequence is TGTGCCAGCAGCTTAGCTAGACAGCCCTACGAGCAGTACTTC.